Below, 6 T cell receptor beta chains from the same sample are listed, as sequenced in a study of cytomegalovirus exposure and HLA in healthy donors. Primers included in the PCR were 60 Vbeta and 13 Jbeta primers. Sequencing used immunoSEQ multiplex PCR; TCRdb keeps in-frame clones, though not all of them. The sample contains 150,000 to 200,000 clones, 84% of which appear only once. The sample consisted of PBMCs. Receptor source: a boy younger than 18 in good health and CMV-seronegative.

The chain uses TRBV10-3 and TRBJ1-1, with 7 bases identical to TRBD1. CDR1 is ENHRY and CDR2 is SYGVKD in the germline V gene. The trim removed 6 bases at V and 6 bases at J, leaving 10 bases unmatched. There are 14 residues in the CDR3. This CDR3 reads CAISAAGQVSEAFF. For the CDR3, the DNA is TGTGCCATCAGCGCTGCAGGACAGGTTTCTGAAGCTTTCTTT.

The gene calls are TRBV28 and TRBJ1-2; D possibly corresponds to TRBD1 (5 bases). Germline CDR1 is MDHEN and CDR2 is SYDVKM. Deletions cut 6 bases from V and 3 bases from J, with 11 bases between. This CDR3 comprises 13 residues. The CDR3 is CASSQGGYYGYTF. The CDR3 region has the DNA TGTGCCAGCAGCCAGGGCGGCTACTATGGCTACACCTTC.

The J gene is TRBJ2-5, the V gene TRBV14, with 8 bases that match TRBD1. The CDR3 contains 16 residues. After removal of 5 bases from V and 5 bases from J, the junction contained 13 bases not matched to a gene. Looked up from germline, CDR1 is SGHDN and CDR2 is FVKESK. The DNA of the CDR3 is TGTGCCAGCAGCAAAGGGGCCCGCGCAGGGGGCGAGACCCAGTACTTC. It encodes CASSKGARAGGETQYF.

The CDR3 coding sequence is TGTGCCAGTAGTATAGACAGCTCTGGGGCCAACGTCCTGACTTTC. Protein sequence: CASSIDSSGANVLTF. The V call is TRBV19, the J call TRBJ2-6, with unresolved D. V dropped 0 bases and J dropped 0 bases, with 3 bases sitting between them. CDR1 LNHDA and CDR2 SQIVND come from the germline V gene (reference sequence). The CDR3 consists of 15 residues.

The genes are TRBV9 and TRBJ1-1, with D unresolved. This CDR3 has 14 residues. Germline loops: CDR1 SGDLS, CDR2 YYNGEE. The germline V and J ends were trimmed by 0 bases and 2 bases, with 8 bases remaining between them. The chain's CDR3 is CASSVAGPNTEAFF. The CDR3 DNA is TGTGCCAGCAGCGTAGCGGGTCCTAACACTGAAGCTTTCTTT.

This clone was seen more than once but under ten times. The V call is TRBV7-2, the J call TRBJ1-4, with 8 bases aligning to TRBD1. The germline V gene encodes CDR1 SGHTA and CDR2 FQGNSA. The CDR3 consists of 14 residues. The J segment lost 4 bases and the V segment lost 4 bases, leaving 2 bases of the junction unmatched. CDR3 DNA sequence: TGTGCCAGCAGCTACAGGGGGAATAATGAAAAACTGTTTTTT. Protein product: CASSYRGNNEKLFF.